Following are 26 T cell receptor beta chains from one sample sequenced in a study of blood T cell repertoires in COVID-19. Measured with immunoSEQ multiplex PCR; TCRdb has only the in-frame clones, and not every one. The table includes roughly 380,000 clones, approximately 90% detected once. Sequenced: peripheral blood. These receptor sequences come from a woman in her thirties or forties with COVID-19, enrolled during active disease.

V gene TRBV19 combines with J gene TRBJ1-6; 8 bases align to TRBD1. V trimming: 5 bases; J trimming: 7 bases; junction bases outside the gene matches: 1. Germline CDR1 is LNHDA and CDR2 is SQIVND (reference sequence). The CDR3 covers 13 residues. The CDR3 here is CASSGTGNSPLHF. The CDR3 nucleotides are TGTGCCAGTAGTGGGACAGGCAATTCACCCCTCCACTTT.

This CDR3 reads CASSLATGWSNEQFF. The CDR3 DNA sequence: TGTGCCAGCAGCTTAGCCACAGGATGGTCCAATGAGCAGTTCTTC. The chain joins TRBV7-2 to TRBJ2-1, with D tentatively TRBD1 (5 bases). Trimming removed 0 bases from V and 6 bases from J, with 12 bases in between. This CDR3 region has 15 residues. Germline V gives CDR1 SGHTA, CDR2 FQGNSA.

CDR3 residues: CASSLNRAANEKLFF. The DNA for the CDR3 is TGTGCCAGCAGCCTCAACAGGGCGGCTAATGAAAAACTGTTTTTT. J is TRBJ1-4 and V is TRBV2, with a weak D call TRBD1 (6 bases). Germline CDR1 is SNHLY and CDR2 is FYNNEI. V was cut by 6 bases and J by 3 bases, with 14 bases left in between. This CDR3 has 15 residues.

The chain uses TRBV28 and TRBJ1-1, with TRBD1 as a possible D gene (5 bases). Trimming pared 5 bases from V and 5 bases from J, leaving 18 bases between. The CDR3 runs to 15 residues. Germline V gene lookup returns CDR1 MDHEN and CDR2 SYDVKM. The CDR3 protein is CASSPNQGRGTEAFF. CDR3 in DNA: TGTGCCAGCAGTCCAAACCAGGGCCGGGGGACTGAAGCTTTCTTT.

V gene TRBV7-2 combines with J gene TRBJ1-1, with D unresolved. Trimming cost V 2 bases and J 4 bases, with 14 bases left between them. This CDR3 comprises 15 residues. The V gene's germline CDR1 is SGHTA and CDR2 FQGNSA. The CDR3 loop reads CASSLTAGGGTEAFF. The CDR3 DNA reads as TGTGCCAGCAGCTTAACGGCAGGAGGCGGCACTGAAGCTTTCTTT.

The rearrangement links TRBV28 to TRBJ2-7, with TRBD2 matching 10 bases. The CDR3 runs to 17 residues. The germline V gene has CDR1 MDHEN and CDR2 SYDVKM. Trimming removed 6 bases from V and 7 bases from J; junction bases left unmatched: 18. CDR3: CASSDGKRGGVLREQYF. The DNA for the CDR3 is TGTGCCAGCAGCGACGGGAAGCGGGGGGGCGTCCTGAGGGAGCAGTACTTC.

CDR3: CASSAHPTGDNQPQHF. The CDR3 DNA reads as TGTGCCAGCAGCGCCCATCCAACAGGCGACAATCAGCCCCAGCATTTT. V usage is TRBV7-9 and J usage is TRBJ1-5; possibly TRBD1 for D (5 bases). V gave up 5 bases and J gave up 3 bases, with 17 bases separating them. CDR1 is SEHNR and CDR2 is FQNEAQ in the germline V gene (reference sequence). The CDR3 is made up of 16 amino acids.

The rearrangement joins TRBV11-2 to TRBJ2-2; 8 bases are a match to TRBD2. Trimming removed 2 bases from V and 6 bases from J; junction bases left unmatched: 11. Germline assignment: CDR1 SGHAT and CDR2 FQNNGV. The CDR3 covers 17 residues. CDR3 DNA sequence: TGTGCCAGCAGCTTAACCCCGGGGGGGATCAACCCCGGGGAGCTGTTTTTT. This translates into CASSLTPGGINPGELFF.

The count of this clone is one. The CDR3 DNA sequence: TGTGCCAGCCTAAGAGGGGGGGGTGGGTCCTATAATTCACCCCTCCACTTT. Translating gives CASLRGGGGSYNSPLHF. The rearrangement uses TRBV7-2 and TRBJ1-6; D possibly corresponds to TRBD1 (6 bases). The CDR3 runs 17 residues. Looked up from germline, CDR1 is SGHTA and CDR2 is FQGNSA. The V end was cut by 8 bases, the J end by 1 base, with 18 bases between.

The J gene is TRBJ2-7, the V gene TRBV9; 7 bases agree with TRBD2. The CDR3 totals 15 residues. Looked up from germline, CDR1 is SGDLS and CDR2 is YYNGEE. The V segment lost 0 bases and the J segment 5 bases; nucleotides outside the gene matches: 8. Here the CDR3 reads CASSVGGGRVDEQYF. The CDR3 bases are TGTGCCAGCAGCGTAGGAGGCGGGAGAGTGGACGAGCAGTACTTC. Full variable domain (outside the CDR3, taken from reference TRBV9 and TRBJ2-7): DSGVTQTPKHLITATGQRVTLRCSPRSGDLSVYWYQQSLDQGLQFLIQYYNGEERAKGNILERFSAQQFPDLHSELNLSSLELGDSALYFCASSVGGGRVDEQYFGPGTRLTVT.

The CDR3 is CASSRTRAYEQYF. CDR3 nucleotides: TGTGCCAGTAGTCGGACTAGGGCCTACGAGCAGTACTTC. V is TRBV19 and J is TRBJ2-7; 7 nucleotides match TRBD2. This CDR3 region has 13 residues. Losses at the gene ends were 5 bases for V and 2 bases for J; bases not matched to a gene: 3. Germline CDR1 reads LNHDA; CDR2 reads SQIVND (reference sequence).

This rearrangement joins TRBV10-3 to TRBJ1-2; no clear D. Trimming left V 4 bases short and J 3 bases short, with 12 bases between. CDR3 length: 14 amino acids. From germline, CDR1 is ENHRY and CDR2 SYGVKD. CDR3 amino acids: CAISGEGRDYGYTF. Written as DNA, the CDR3 is TGTGCCATCAGTGGGGAGGGTAGGGACTATGGCTACACCTTC.

Comments on this clone: At one end the junction does not follow the germline gene, possibly because of a read error. This chain uses TRBV7-9 with TRBJ2-7, with a weak D call TRBD2 (6 bases). This CDR3 spans 14 amino acids. CDR1 is SEHNR, CDR2 FQNEAQ, per germline (reference sequence). CDR3 nucleotides: TGTGCCAGCAGCTTAGACGGGAGAGGTCCCGAGCAGTGCTTC. Amino acids: CASSLDGRGPEQCF.

The chain has TRBV2 and TRBJ2-7; a weak D match, TRBD1 (5 bases). The CDR3 has 12 amino acids. Germline V CDR1 and CDR2: SNHLY, FYNNEI. Trimming shortened V by 6 bases and J by 5 bases, and 11 bases separated the two germline ends. The CDR3 region has the DNA TGTGCCAGCAGCGCAGGGAAGCACGAGCAGTACTTC. It is translated as CASSAGKHEQYF.

The chain joins TRBV30 to TRBJ2-5; no definite D call. The CDR3 consists of 12 residues. Germline lookup yields CDR1 GTSNPN and CDR2 SVGIG (reference sequence). V was clipped by 0 bases and J by 4 bases, with 6 bases between them. The CDR3 sequence is CAWSVVGETQYF. Here the CDR3 DNA reads TGTGCCTGGAGTGTTGTCGGAGAGACCCAGTACTTC.

The V gene is TRBV4-3, the J gene TRBJ1-5; D gene unclear. Germline assignment: CDR1 LGHNA and CDR2 YSLEER. There are 14 residues in the CDR3. Trimming removed 3 bases from V and 7 bases from J, with 13 bases in between. CDR3 sequence (DNA): TGCGCCAGCAGCCACGACCAGCGAGGACAGCCCCAGCATTTT. Protein sequence: CASSHDQRGQPQHF.

V is TRBV24-1 and J is TRBJ2-2; 7 bases match TRBD1. CDR3 length equals 17 residues. V trimming: 0 bases; J trimming: 7 bases; junction bases outside the gene matches: 10. The germline V gene has CDR1 KGHDR and CDR2 SFDVKD. DNA of the CDR3: TGTGCCACCAGTGATTTGCCGAGGGCAGGGGGAATCGGGGAGCTGTTTTTT. Its protein product is CATSDLPRAGGIGELFF.

The rearrangement joins TRBV3-1 (or the pseudogene TRBV3-2) to TRBJ2-3, with 9 bases that match TRBD1. The junction had 10 bases not matched to a gene; V was cut back by 4 bases and J by 5 bases. The CDR3 runs to 16 residues. In germline, CDR1 is LGHDT, CDR2 YNNKEL (reference sequence). The CDR3 loop is CASSRLQGAGVDTQYF. The CDR3, as DNA: TGTGCCAGCAGCCGTCTACAGGGGGCTGGTGTAGATACGCAGTATTTT.

The chain uses TRBV5-1 and TRBJ1-6, with D possibly being TRBD1 (6 bases). With 1 base removed from V and 5 bases from J, the gap between germline ends came to 16 bases. Germline V gene data show CDR1 as SGHRS and CDR2 as YFSETQ. The CDR3 runs 17 residues. The CDR3 loop reads CASSLTGSGTDNSPLHF. The CDR3 DNA reads as TGCGCCAGCAGCTTGACAGGGAGTGGTACCGATAATTCACCCCTCCACTTT.

The chain links TRBV15 to TRBJ2-7; 7 bases agree with TRBD1. This CDR3 is built from 14 residues. The germline CDR1 and CDR2 sequences are LNHNV and YYDKDF (reference sequence). V dropped 5 bases and J dropped 0; count of bases not matched to a gene: 4. The CDR3 sequence: CATSLDRTSYEQYF. CDR3 DNA sequence: TGTGCCACCAGCCTGGACAGGACCTCCTACGAGCAGTACTTC.

The chain carries TRBV28 and TRBJ2-7, with TRBD1 as a possible D gene (6 bases). Germline V gene data show CDR1 as MDHEN and CDR2 as SYDVKM. This CDR3 comprises 13 residues. Trimming took off 6 bases at V and 1 base at J, with 10 bases between the two ends. The CDR3 nucleotides are TGTGCCAGCAGCTCGGGACATTCCTACGAGCAGTACTTC. Residues: CASSSGHSYEQYF.

The chain links TRBV6-1 to TRBJ2-1; possible D gene TRBD2, 6 bases. Germline values: CDR1 MNHNS, CDR2 SASEGT. Deletions cut 6 bases from V and 6 bases from J, with 15 bases between. The CDR3 runs to 14 residues. The CDR3 DNA reads as TGTGCCAGCAGAGCCCCGGGACTCCTCAATGAGCAGTTCTTC. The encoded protein is CASRAPGLLNEQFF.

The CDR3 DNA follows: TGTGCCAGCTCACCTATACGGACAGGGGGCCACTACGAGCAGTACTTC. As protein: CASSPIRTGGHYEQYF. The V call is TRBV18, the J call TRBJ2-7; 11 nucleotides line up with TRBD1. The ends lost 3 bases at V and 3 bases at J; junction bases unmatched: 7. This CDR3 region has 16 residues. Germline V lookup: CDR1 KGHSH, CDR2 LQKENI.

The chain joins TRBV11-2 to TRBJ1-1; D possibly corresponds to TRBD1 (6 bases). Germline V gene data show CDR1 as SGHAT and CDR2 as FQNNGV. V lost 5 bases and J lost 4, with 8 bases in between. The CDR3 spans 12 residues. CDR3 nucleotides: TGTGCCAGCAGCCTACAGGGCACTGAAGCTTTCTTT. It translates to CASSLQGTEAFF.

The chain links TRBV14 to TRBJ2-7, with D possibly being TRBD2 (5 bases). Trimming shortened V by 1 base and J by 0 bases, and 13 bases separated the two germline ends. Germline V lookup: CDR1 SGHDN, CDR2 FVKESK. The CDR3 runs to 16 residues. Here the CDR3 reads CASSQVPRAVSYEQYF. The CDR3 DNA reads TGTGCCAGCAGCCAAGTCCCACGAGCGGTCTCCTACGAGCAGTACTTC.

The rearrangement uses TRBV27 and TRBJ2-7; 8 nucleotides align to TRBD2. Germline values: CDR1 MNHEY, CDR2 SMNVEV (reference sequence). V gave up 4 bases and J gave up 1 base; unmatched junction bases: 6. The CDR3 consists of 15 residues. The CDR3 loop reads CASSSLAGLSYEQYF. The CDR3 DNA follows: TGTGCCAGCAGTTCTCTAGCGGGCTTATCCTACGAGCAGTACTTC.